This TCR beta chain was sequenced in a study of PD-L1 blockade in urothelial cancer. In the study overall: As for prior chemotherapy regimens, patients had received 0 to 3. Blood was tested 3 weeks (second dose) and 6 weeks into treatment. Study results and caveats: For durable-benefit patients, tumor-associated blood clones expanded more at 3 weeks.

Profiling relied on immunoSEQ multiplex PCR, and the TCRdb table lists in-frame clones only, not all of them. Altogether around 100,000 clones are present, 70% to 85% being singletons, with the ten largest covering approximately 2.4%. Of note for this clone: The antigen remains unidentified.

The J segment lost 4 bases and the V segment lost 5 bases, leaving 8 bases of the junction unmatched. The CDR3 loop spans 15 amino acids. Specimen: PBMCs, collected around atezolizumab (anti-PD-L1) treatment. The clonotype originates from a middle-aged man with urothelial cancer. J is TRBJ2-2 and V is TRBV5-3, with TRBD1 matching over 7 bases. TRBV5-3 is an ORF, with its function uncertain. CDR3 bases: TGTGCCAGAAGACTGGGACAGTCGGGCACCGGGGAGCTGTTTTTT. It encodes CARRLGQSGTGELFF.